This record covers a single T cell receptor (beta chain). Its antigen is still unknown. This record belongs to a study of T cell responses to AZD1222 COVID-19 vaccine. Broader study findings: Donors were largely white British and mainly female; clonal diversity was possibly underestimated. Spike-specific TCR breadth and depth grew following two AZD1222 doses.

Trimming shortened V by 5 bases and J by 3 bases, and 5 bases separated the two germline ends. The germline gives CDR1 SNHLY, CDR2 FYNNEI. This CDR3 comprises 11 residues. TCRdb's copy holds only in-frame clones and misses some; the assay was immunoSEQ multiplex PCR. The table records about 140,000 clones, over 85% of them present only once. This chain uses TRBV2 with TRBJ2-7; D is unresolved. This clonotype was sampled from an adult in good health. This sample comprised peripheral blood, obtained on day 0 of MenACWY control vaccination. The CDR3 DNA reads as TGTGCCAGCAGTCTGGGCTACGAGCAGTACTTC. Protein product: CASSLGYEQYF.